The 29 T cell receptor beta chains listed next were all sequenced from one sample in a study of blood T cell repertoires in COVID-19. The repertoire was sequenced with immunoSEQ multiplex PCR; TCRdb's copy has only in-frame clones and lacks some. The data show 250,000 to 300,000 clones, 85% seen once. The sample was peripheral blood. Source of these receptors: a man between 45 and 60 years old with active or convalescent COVID-19.

The gene calls are TRBV9 and TRBJ1-2; 7 bases fit TRBD1. V lost 3 bases, J lost 4 bases, and 3 bases stayed unmatched. Germline CDR1 reads SGDLS; CDR2 reads YYNGEE. The CDR3 runs to 13 residues. CDR3 nucleotides: TGTGCCAGCAGCGCGGGGGACAGCTATGGCTACACCTTC. As protein: CASSAGDSYGYTF.

This clone occurred a few times. The V call is TRBV7-9, the J call TRBJ1-5; 8 bases agree with TRBD1. The CDR3 extends over 15 amino acids. Trimming took 5 bases from V and 5 from J; bases not matched to a gene: 8. CDR1 is SEHNR and CDR2 is FQNEAQ in the germline V gene (reference sequence). The CDR3 nucleotides read TGTGCCAGCAGCCTAGACCAGGGGGCTCATCAGCCCCAGCATTTT. This gives the protein CASSLDQGAHQPQHF.

The rearrangement links TRBV19 to TRBJ2-2; 7 positions match TRBD1. V was pared by 1 base and J by 4 bases, with 3 bases of the junction left unmatched. This CDR3 is built from 15 residues. Germline V lookup: CDR1 LNHDA, CDR2 SQIVND (reference sequence). The chain's CDR3 is CASSIARGITGELFF. CDR3 in DNA: TGTGCCAGTAGTATAGCCAGGGGGATCACCGGGGAGCTGTTTTTT.

This clone has a handful of counts. The V call is TRBV5-1, the J call TRBJ1-1; tentatively, D is TRBD1 (6 bases). With 3 bases removed from V and 1 base from J, the gap between germline ends came to 16 bases. CDR1 is SGHRS, CDR2 YFSETQ, per germline. The CDR3 has 16 amino acids. The CDR3 sequence: CASSSATGRANTEAFF. The CDR3 DNA reads TGCGCCAGCAGCTCCGCAACAGGGAGGGCGAACACTGAAGCTTTCTTT.

This clone appeared a single time. The chain is built from TRBV6-6 and TRBJ2-1, with no clear D. The CDR3 sequence is 14 residues long. V was clipped by 0 bases and J by 1 base, with 4 bases between them. Per germline, CDR1 MNHNY and CDR2 SVGAGI (reference sequence). The CDR3: CASSYSSSYNEQFF. The DNA for the CDR3 is TGTGCCAGCAGTTACTCTTCGTCCTACAATGAGCAGTTCTTC.

The V call is TRBV5-4, the J call TRBJ1-2, with TRBD1 matching 7 bases. CDR3 size: 17 residues. The germline V gene has CDR1 SGHNT and CDR2 YYREEE (reference sequence). With 2 bases clipped from V and 2 bases from J, the junction kept 12 bases outside the gene matches. CDR3 sequence (DNA): TGTGCCAGCAGCTTACGATACGCAGGGGGATCAAACTATGGCTACACCTTC. Translating gives CASSLRYAGGSNYGYTF.

CDR3 loop: CASSPLGLLSYYGYTF. The CDR3 coding sequence is TGTGCCAGCAGTCCGCTGGGGCTACTATCCTACTATGGCTACACCTTC. This chain links TRBV19 with TRBJ1-2, with TRBD1 as a possible D gene (5 bases). The germline CDR1 and CDR2 sequences are LNHDA and SQIVND (reference sequence). With 9 bases removed from V and 3 bases from J, the gap between germline ends came to 23 bases. CDR3 length: 16 amino acids.

The gene calls are TRBV11-2 and TRBJ2-7, with 7 positions matching TRBD1. V lost 4 bases and J lost 3; bases outside the gene matches: 6. Germline-derived CDR1 and CDR2 are SGHAT and FQNNGV. This CDR3 spans 14 amino acids. The CDR3, as DNA: TGTGCCAGCAGCTCCCCGGACAGGTTCTACGAGCAGTACTTC. Protein product: CASSSPDRFYEQYF.

The J gene is TRBJ2-5, the V gene TRBV4-1; 12 bases are shared with TRBD2. This CDR3 is built from 17 residues. The J segment lost 5 bases and the V segment lost 1 base, leaving 8 bases of the junction unmatched. Germline loops: CDR1 MGHRA, CDR2 YSYEKL. The CDR3 region is CASSQAQTSGSGETQYF. CDR3 nucleotide sequence: TGCGCCAGCAGCCAAGCGCAGACTAGCGGGAGTGGGGAGACCCAGTACTTC.

The sample holds a few counts of this clone. The chain joins TRBV4-1 to TRBJ1-2, with 9 bases matching TRBD1. V shed 3 bases and J 0 bases; nucleotides not matched to a gene: 2. The CDR3 is 15 residues long. Per the germline V gene, CDR1 is MGHRA and CDR2 is YSYEKL. The CDR3 nucleotides read TGCGCCAGCAGCCAGAGACAGGGGGCTAACTATGGCTACACCTTC. Its translation is CASSQRQGANYGYTF.

V is TRBV11-2 and J is TRBJ1-1, with D possibly matching TRBD1 (5 bases). The CDR3 totals 15 residues. Trimming took off 5 bases at V and 3 bases at J, with 16 bases between the two ends. The germline V gene has CDR1 SGHAT and CDR2 FQNNGV. The DNA for the CDR3 is TGTGCCAGCAGCCCATCGGTTGGGGCCTACACTGAAGCTTTCTTT. Translated, it gives CASSPSVGAYTEAFF.

This clone appeared once. The V and J genes are TRBV28 and TRBJ1-4; D unresolved. This CDR3 is 15 amino acids long. The V end lost 6 bases, the J end lost 3 bases, and 14 bases lay between the germline ends. Germline assignment: CDR1 MDHEN and CDR2 SYDVKM. CDR3 DNA: TGTGCCAGCAGCGCCATGACCGGGGCTAATGAAAAACTGTTTTTT. It encodes CASSAMTGANEKLFF.

The gene calls are TRBV3-1 (or the pseudogene TRBV3-2) and TRBJ1-4, with 8 bases that match TRBD1. Germline V gene data show CDR1 as LGHDT and CDR2 as YNNKEL (reference sequence). The V and J ends lost 6 bases and 8 bases, in that order; junction bases with no gene match: 8. This CDR3 spans 14 amino acids. The CDR3 sequence: CASSPTGGKEKLFF. CDR3 bases: TGTGCCAGCAGTCCAACAGGGGGAAAAGAAAAACTGTTTTTT.

The chain has TRBV3-1 (or the pseudogene TRBV3-2) and TRBJ2-1; weak D call: TRBD2 (6 bases). V was trimmed by 1 base and J by 8 bases, leaving 9 bases between them. This CDR3 spans 13 amino acids. Germline V gene data show CDR1 as LGHDT and CDR2 as YNNKEL (reference sequence). CDR3 sequence (DNA): TGTGCCAGCAGCCAAGTTGGAGGGGATGAGCAGTTCTTC. Amino acid sequence: CASSQVGGDEQFF.

This rearrangement joins TRBV11-3 to TRBJ1-5; TRBD1 might be the D (5 bases). Germline V gene data show CDR1 as SGHNT and CDR2 as YENEEA. V was clipped by 2 bases and J by 6 bases, with 11 bases between them. The CDR3 is 14 residues long. The DNA for the CDR3 is TGTGCCAGCAGCTTAAAGGAGGGGTCTCAGCCCCAGCATTTT. Its protein is CASSLKEGSQPQHF.

The chain links TRBV2 to TRBJ2-7; TRBD1 agrees at 10 bases. The germline gives CDR1 SNHLY, CDR2 FYNNEI. The CDR3 runs to 13 residues. The CDR3 nucleotides are TGTGCCAGCCTCCTAAACCCCGGGACAGGGGTCATCGTC. Translated: CASLLNPGTGVIV.

The genes are TRBV4-1 and TRBJ1-1, with D perhaps TRBD1 (5 bases). The CDR3 is 14 amino acids. CDR1 is MGHRA and CDR2 is YSYEKL in the germline V gene. V lost 0 bases, J lost 6 bases, and 11 bases lay in between. This chain's CDR3 is CASSQEGGVAEAFF. In DNA, the CDR3 is TGCGCCAGCAGCCAAGAGGGGGGGGTTGCTGAAGCTTTCTTT.

This clone turned up a few times. The chain employs TRBV19 and TRBJ2-2; TRBD1 aligns across 7 bases. Germline-derived CDR1 and CDR2 are LNHDA and SQIVND (reference sequence). This CDR3 region has 13 residues. V shed 10 bases, J shed 2 bases, and the junction held 4 bases outside the gene matches. In DNA form, the CDR3 reads TGTGCCACTGACAGGGATAACACCGGGGAGCTGTTTTTT. It yields the protein CATDRDNTGELFF.

In DNA form, the CDR3 reads TGCGCCAGCAGCATACTTAGCGTCCAAGAGACCCAGTACTTC. This translates into CASSILSVQETQYF. The V and J genes are TRBV5-1 and TRBJ2-5, with D perhaps matching TRBD2 (5 bases). V was pared by 4 bases and J by 1 base, with 11 bases between. Germline V gene sequence: CDR1 SGHRS, CDR2 YFSETQ. The CDR3 is made up of 14 amino acids.

This sequence joins TRBV9 and TRBJ1-2, with 7 bases matching TRBD1. Germline V gene sequence: CDR1 SGDLS, CDR2 YYNGEE. The CDR3 sequence is 15 residues long. The ends lost 3 bases at V and 4 bases at J; junction bases unmatched: 9. DNA of the CDR3: TGTGCCAGCAGCGACCCAGGGGGAAGAACCTATGGCTACACCTTC. This translates into CASSDPGGRTYGYTF.

This rearrangement joins TRBV19 to TRBJ2-3; the match to TRBD2 covers 11 bases. V lost 3 bases, J lost 3 bases, and 5 bases stayed unmatched. The germline gives CDR1 LNHDA, CDR2 SQIVND (reference sequence). This CDR3 contains 16 residues. CDR3 residues: CASSIIAGGPTDTQYF. The CDR3 DNA reads TGTGCCAGTAGTATTATAGCGGGAGGGCCAACAGATACGCAGTATTTT.

The V and J genes are TRBV5-5 and TRBJ2-3; 11 bases are a match to TRBD2. The CDR3 runs 17 residues. After removal of 1 base from V and 5 bases from J, the junction contained 9 bases not matched to a gene. Looked up from germline, CDR1 is SGHKS and CDR2 is YYEKEE (reference sequence). CDR3 nucleotide sequence: TGTGCCAGCAGCTTGATCAGGGCTAGCGGGAGGAAAGATACGCAGTATTTT. Translation: CASSLIRASGRKDTQYF.

This chain joins TRBV7-8 and TRBJ2-7; the D gene is possibly TRBD1 (6 bases). The length of the CDR3 is 14 residues. V lost 7 bases and J lost 6, with 19 bases in between. CDR1 is SGHVS and CDR2 is FQNEAQ in the germline V gene. The CDR3 reads CASTLNRVGVEQYF. DNA of the CDR3: TGTGCCAGCACTCTAAACAGGGTTGGGGTCGAGCAGTACTTC.

The V gene is TRBV25-1, the J gene TRBJ2-1, with D hard to call. The CDR3 is made up of 15 amino acids. The germline V gene has CDR1 MGHDK and CDR2 SYGVNS. Trimming cost V 3 bases and J 0 bases, with 9 bases left between them. CDR3 in DNA: TGTGCCAGCAGTGAGCGCCCGAGCTCCTACAATGAGCAGTTCTTC. Translating gives CASSERPSSYNEQFF.

In regard to this clone: Other DNA sequences in this specimen translate into the identical CDR3. V gene TRBV18 combines with J gene TRBJ1-1, with a weak D call TRBD1 (5 bases). Germline V gene sequence: CDR1 KGHSH, CDR2 LQKENI. V was clipped by 3 bases and J by 2 bases, with 7 bases between them. The CDR3 contains 13 residues. CDR3 coding DNA: TGTGCCAGCTCACCCCAGGGTAACACTGAAGCTTTCTTT. The encoded protein is CASSPQGNTEAFF.

This clone was counted once. V and J are TRBV4-1 and TRBJ2-7; TRBD1 aligns across 11 bases. The CDR3 runs to 16 residues. V shed 3 bases and J 2 bases; nucleotides not matched to a gene: 6. Germline values: CDR1 MGHRA, CDR2 YSYEKL. The DNA of the CDR3 is TGCGCCAGCAGCCACCCCGGGACAGGGGGAACCTACGAGCAGTACTTC. It codes for CASSHPGTGGTYEQYF.

The chain joins TRBV5-6 to TRBJ2-3; 11 bases line up with TRBD2. Germline trimming cut 4 bases from V and 5 bases from J; bases unmatched to any gene: 9. Looked up from germline, CDR1 is SGHDT and CDR2 is YYEEEE. The CDR3 contains 16 residues. The chain's CDR3 is CASSLSGRAVGDTQYF. The CDR3 DNA reads TGTGCCAGCAGCCTTAGCGGGAGGGCCGTGGGAGATACGCAGTATTTT.

V usage is TRBV7-9 and J usage is TRBJ2-7; the match to TRBD1 covers 10 bases. There are 15 residues in the CDR3. Germline trimming cut 7 bases from V and 2 bases from J; bases unmatched to any gene: 8. Germline CDR1 and CDR2: SEHNR and FQNEAQ (reference sequence). The CDR3, as DNA: TGTGCCAGCATTTTACGACAGGGGGCGACCTACGAGCAGTACTTC. The encoded protein is CASILRQGATYEQYF.

This clone showed up just once. The sample has other DNA sequences that encode this CDR3 too. V gene TRBV29-1 combines with J gene TRBJ1-1; possibly TRBD1 for D (6 bases). The CDR3 covers 12 residues. V gave up 7 bases and J gave up 1 base, with 10 bases separating them. Germline V gene lookup returns CDR1 SQVTM and CDR2 ANQGSEA. Written as DNA, the CDR3 is TGCAGCGGCGGACAGTCGAACACTGAAGCTTTCTTT. The encoded protein is CSGGQSNTEAFF.